This T cell receptor (beta chain) is drawn from a study of metastatic and nonmetastatic thyroid tumors (dated by TCRdb to 2020 to 2021). For the study in its entirety: For patients with malignant and with benign thyroid disease, the researchers compared repertoires between peripheral blood samples and tumor or nodule tissue samples.

A remark on this clone: Its cognate antigen has yet to be identified. Base qualities are not at hand, and no much larger clone is one base apart.

The method behind the library was PCR. The instrument was an Illumina HiSeq 4000. High-throughput sequencing was used to profile the TCR beta-chain CDR3 region of every patient. As for the authors' bioinformatics: The researchers built a classifier to tell apart papillary thyroid cancer patients with distant metastasis, based on CDR3 differences among clinicopathological groups. Repertoire diversity was assessed with the Shannon index, and tumor-blood repertoire similarity with the Morisita-Horn index. In TCRdb, the public reads were trimmed at Q25 with fastp and aligned with MiXCR, with productive beta chains retained. The V and J calls shown here were made by TCRdb, not taken from the authors' results. The sample table shows roughly 20,000 clones, and under 35% are seen once. The ten most abundant clones make up less than 15% of the sample. None of the patients had been given any treatment before thyroid surgery. Patient clinical samples collected from about 2011 to 2018 were retrospectively analysed using T-cell receptor beta sequencing.

The study at large found these results: TCR beta diversity was reported as significantly higher in malignant tumors than in benign nodules, in both blood and tumor samples.

This clonotype originated in a female donor with papillary thyroid cancer or a benign thyroid nodule (not recorded which). Some clones in this sample may be carry-over from other donors' samples. Material for sequencing was tumor tissue.

The CDR3 reads as follows: CASSYGIGETQYF. The nucleotide sequence is given as TGTGCCAGCAGTTACGGTATCGGAGAGACCCAGTACTTC. The V and J genes are TRBV6-2 or TRBV6-3 and TRBJ2-5, with the D gene not confidently named. From its cysteine to its phenylalanine, the CDR3 spans 13 amino acids. Only the CDR3 region is kept as DNA, spanning 39 bases read in frame from base 1. Relative to germline, V is 2 bases shorter and J is 4 bases shorter, with 8 bases between their ends. The germline V gene yields MNHEY for CDR1 and SVGEGT for CDR2.